What follows are 30 T cell receptor beta chains derived from one specimen sequenced in a study of blood T cell repertoires in COVID-19. Sequencing was performed with immunoSEQ multiplex PCR; in TCRdb, only in-frame clones are kept and a portion is missing. The sample consists of roughly 240,000 clones, just under 90% of them appearing once. Sequencing was carried out using PBMCs or T cells enriched from blood (not recorded which). The source is a man in his fifties who had been exposed to COVID-19.

The chain couples TRBV7-8 to TRBJ1-1, with a tentative D call TRBD1 (5 bases). Per the germline V gene, CDR1 is SGHVS and CDR2 is FQNEAQ. Deletions cut 2 bases from V and 4 bases from J, with 11 bases between. The CDR3 contains 14 residues. The CDR3 reads CASSLSGGGTEAFF. The CDR3 bases are TGTGCCAGCAGCTTATCCGGGGGTGGCACTGAAGCTTTCTTT.

CDR3 residues: CANGFSGSAEQFF. CDR3 DNA sequence: TGTGCCAATGGATTTAGCGGGAGTGCTGAGCAGTTCTTC. The chain has TRBV5-4 and TRBJ2-1, with 9 bases identical to TRBD2. This CDR3 contains 13 residues. V shed 9 bases, J shed 9 bases, and the junction held 10 bases outside the gene matches. Germline CDR1 is SGHNT and CDR2 is YYREEE (reference sequence).

The V gene is TRBV28, the J gene TRBJ1-2, with a weak D call TRBD1 (5 bases). CDR3 length equals 12 residues. CDR1 MDHEN and CDR2 SYDVKM come from the germline V gene. The V gene lost 7 bases and the J gene lost 8 bases, with 14 bases spanning the gap. CDR3 bases: TGTGCCAGCACCTGGGCAGGGAACGGCTACACCTTC. Translating it yields CASTWAGNGYTF.

This chain uses TRBV15 with TRBJ1-1; TRBD1 agrees at 8 bases. The germline gives CDR1 LNHNV, CDR2 YYDKDF (reference sequence). Trimming at V came to 5 bases and at J to 1 base, leaving 12 bases not matched to a gene. The CDR3 has 17 residues. Here the CDR3 reads CATSGGPRGTGNTEAFF. CDR3 sequence (DNA): TGTGCCACCAGCGGCGGCCCTAGAGGGACAGGGAACACTGAAGCTTTCTTT.

This clone was counted a few times. V gene TRBV24-1 combines with J gene TRBJ1-2; TRBD1 aligns across 7 bases. The CDR3 is 14 residues long. Germline V gene data show CDR1 as KGHDR and CDR2 as SFDVKD. V gave up 0 bases and J gave up 3 bases; unmatched junction bases: 0. CDR3 protein: CATSDLDRDYGYTF. DNA for the CDR3: TGTGCCACCAGTGATTTGGACAGGGACTATGGCTACACCTTC.

This clone was observed a handful of times. The rearrangement uses TRBV5-1 and TRBJ1-5; D may be TRBD1 (6 bases). CDR3 size: 15 residues. Trimming left V 2 bases short and J 3 bases short, with 12 bases between. The germline CDR1 and CDR2 sequences are SGHRS and YFSETQ. For the CDR3, the DNA is TGCGCCAGCAGCTTCGACGGACAGAACAATCAGCCCCAGCATTTT. Its translation: CASSFDGQNNQPQHF.

The rearrangement joins TRBV18 to TRBJ1-6; 8 bases line up with TRBD1. CDR1 is KGHSH, CDR2 LQKENI, per germline. The CDR3 has 18 amino acids. J was trimmed by 4 bases and V by 4 bases; bases with no gene match: 12. CDR3 amino acids: CASSLTRDRRDYNSPLHF. CDR3 bases: TGTGCCAGCTCACTCACAAGGGACAGGAGAGATTATAATTCACCCCTCCACTTT.

The chain recombines TRBV18 with TRBJ1-2, with a possible D match to TRBD1 (6 bases). This CDR3 spans 14 amino acids. From germline, CDR1 is KGHSH and CDR2 LQKENI. V lost 3 bases to trimming and J lost 0 bases, with 8 bases between them. DNA of the CDR3: TGTGCCAGCTCACCCGGACAGCCTAACTATGGCTACACCTTC. Its protein is CASSPGQPNYGYTF.

This chain connects TRBV5-4 to TRBJ2-3; 9 bases map to TRBD2. Per germline, CDR1 SGHNT and CDR2 YYREEE (reference sequence). The junction had 4 bases not matched to a gene; V was cut back by 0 bases and J by 2 bases. This CDR3 is built from 16 residues. The CDR3, as DNA: TGTGCCAGCAGCTTGGGGCGGGGGGGCCCCACAGATACGCAGTATTTT. This gives the protein CASSLGRGGPTDTQYF.

V is TRBV21-1 and J is TRBJ2-7; the tabulated D call, TRBD2, remains unverified against the DNA. TRBV21-1 is tagged as a pseudogene. The CDR3 spans 16 residues. CDR3 nucleotide sequence: TGTGCCAGCAGCAATGGCGTAGCGGGAGAGACCTACGAGCAGTACGTC. It translates to CASSNGVAGETYEQYV.

J is TRBJ2-2 and V is TRBV6-6; 8 bases agree with TRBD2. The germline V gene has CDR1 MNHNY and CDR2 SVGAGI (reference sequence). This CDR3 region has 17 residues. V was clipped by 5 bases and J by 4 bases; unmatched bases: 12. The chain's CDR3 is CASSQTGNGGVTGELFF. The CDR3 bases are TGTGCCAGCAGTCAAACCGGAAACGGGGGGGTCACCGGGGAGCTGTTTTTT.

The V call is TRBV7-3, the J call TRBJ2-6, with D maybe TRBD2 (6 bases). This CDR3 spans 17 amino acids. V lost 5 bases and J 0 bases, leaving 14 bases between the germline ends. Germline loops: CDR1 SGHTA, CDR2 FQGTGA. The CDR3 region is CASSPTSSSSGANVLTF. CDR3 in DNA: TGTGCCAGCAGCCCGACTAGTTCTAGCTCTGGGGCCAACGTCCTGACTTTC.

This clone has only one observation. V and J are TRBV10-2 and TRBJ1-2, with 8 bases fitting TRBD1. The junction had 7 bases not matched to a gene; V was cut back by 3 bases and J by 7 bases. The CDR3 consists of 14 residues. Per germline, CDR1 WSHSY and CDR2 SAAADI. The CDR3 DNA reads as TGCGCCAGCAGTGACCCCCAGGGGGCGCTTGGCTACACCTTC. Amino acid sequence: CASSDPQGALGYTF.

The V call is TRBV7-2, the J call TRBJ2-7; TRBD2 is a possible D gene (7 bases). Trimming took off 0 bases at V and 7 bases at J, with 10 bases between the two ends. The germline V gene has CDR1 SGHTA and CDR2 FQGNSA. The CDR3 sequence is 13 residues long. The CDR3 sequence is CASSLAGGLEQYF. The DNA for the CDR3 is TGTGCCAGCAGCTTAGCGGGGGGGCTTGAGCAGTACTTC.

This sequence joins TRBV5-1 and TRBJ1-4; TRBD1 aligns across 7 bases. The germline V gene has CDR1 SGHRS and CDR2 YFSETQ. The trim removed 4 bases at V and 4 bases at J, leaving 4 bases unmatched. The CDR3 covers 14 residues. The CDR3 bases are TGCGCCAGCAGCGGACAGGCTAATAATGAAAAACTGTTTTTT. This codes for CASSGQANNEKLFF.

The chain links TRBV5-1 to TRBJ1-1, with D possibly TRBD1 on 5 matching bases. The CDR3 is made up of 13 amino acids. Germline V gene lookup returns CDR1 SGHRS and CDR2 YFSETQ. V was clipped by 0 bases and J by 5 bases, with 8 bases between them. The CDR3 protein is CASSLAGVTEAFF. CDR3 nucleotide sequence: TGCGCCAGCAGCTTGGCGGGGGTTACTGAAGCTTTCTTT.

This clone was detected once. The chain employs TRBV10-3 and TRBJ2-7; 8 bases match TRBD2. Germline CDR1 reads ENHRY; CDR2 reads SYGVKD. The CDR3 runs 13 residues. Here the CDR3 reads CAVRGAGDYEQYV. As DNA, the CDR3 is TGTGCCGTCAGAGGAGCGGGAGACTACGAGCAGTACGTC.

The V and J genes are TRBV5-8 and TRBJ1-5; TRBD1 is a possible D gene (6 bases). The CDR3 contains 16 residues. CDR1 is SGHTS and CDR2 is YDEGEE in the germline V gene. The V and J ends lost 2 bases and 3 bases respectively, with 15 bases between them. The CDR3 nucleotides read TGTGCCAGCAGCTTTCTCGGGACACCCGTCAATCAGCCCCAGCATTTT. Protein product: CASSFLGTPVNQPQHF.

Worth noting for this clone: A read error may produce the germline difference seen at one junction end. The chain couples TRBV2 to TRBJ1-1, with 7 bases lining up with TRBD1. The CDR3 sequence is 13 residues long. The V gene's germline CDR1 is SNHLY and CDR2 FYNNEI. CDR3: CASSDDGTAVTLF. DNA of the CDR3: TGTGCCAGCAGTGACGACGGGACAGCCGTCACGCTCTTT.

This sequence joins TRBV29-1 and TRBJ1-1; maybe TRBD1 (6 bases). The CDR3 loop spans 13 amino acids. The V gene's germline CDR1 is SQVTM and CDR2 ANQGSEA. Trimming pared 6 bases from V and 3 bases from J, leaving 14 bases between. The CDR3 region has the DNA TGCAGCGTAATCAGGGGATTGGACACTGAAGCTTTCTTT. It specifies CSVIRGLDTEAFF.

The chain combines TRBV2 with TRBJ1-3; TRBD1 matches 7 bases. The CDR3 totals 15 residues. Germline V gives CDR1 SNHLY, CDR2 FYNNEI. The trim removed 10 bases at V and 0 bases at J, leaving 9 bases unmatched. In DNA, the CDR3 is TGTGCCACAGCCCGGGACAGAGCCTCTGGAAACACCATATATTTT. Encoded protein: CATARDRASGNTIYF.

This clone showed up just once. The chain is built from TRBV19 and TRBJ1-6; the match to TRBD1 covers 12 bases. CDR3 length equals 19 residues. In germline, CDR1 is LNHDA, CDR2 SQIVND (reference sequence). Trimming at V came to 1 base and at J to 7 bases, leaving 11 bases not matched to a gene. The CDR3 region is CASSIGWDRGPLKNSPLHF. CDR3 nucleotides: TGTGCCAGTAGTATAGGATGGGACAGGGGGCCGTTGAAGAATTCACCCCTCCACTTT.

This clone was found a few times. In DNA form, the CDR3 reads TGTGCCAGCTCACTAGGCGGGCAGTTCGAGCAGTACTTC. As protein: CASSLGGQFEQYF. The genes are TRBV18 and TRBJ2-7; possibly TRBD2 for D (5 bases). Trimming removed 4 bases at V and 6 bases at J, with 13 bases between. Germline values: CDR1 KGHSH, CDR2 LQKENI. CDR3 length equals 13 residues.

The rearrangement links TRBV3-1 (or the pseudogene TRBV3-2) to TRBJ2-3; weak D call: TRBD1 (6 bases). The CDR3 totals 13 residues. Germline CDR1 LGHDT, CDR2 YNNKEL (reference sequence). V gave up 10 bases and J gave up 3 bases, with 14 bases separating them. In DNA form, the CDR3 reads TGTGCCACCCTGGGAAGGGGGACAGATACGCAGTATTTT. Its protein product is CATLGRGTDTQYF.

This chain uses TRBV5-4 with TRBJ1-2, with TRBD1 matching over 8 bases. Germline CDR1 reads SGHNT; CDR2 reads YYREEE (reference sequence). This CDR3 is 14 amino acids long. Losses at the gene ends were 4 bases for V and 6 bases for J; bases not matched to a gene: 8. CDR3 coding DNA: TGTGCCAGCAGCCCCGGACAGGGACATAATGGCTACACCTTC. Amino acid sequence: CASSPGQGHNGYTF.

The rearrangement joins TRBV24-1 to TRBJ1-5; TRBD1 might be the D (5 bases). The CDR3 totals 14 residues. The germline V gene has CDR1 KGHDR and CDR2 SFDVKD. Between the trimmed V and J ends, which lost 4 bases and 7 bases, there was a span of 13 bases. The CDR3 loop reads CATSEHDSGQPQHF. CDR3 DNA sequence: TGTGCCACCAGTGAACACGACAGCGGGCAGCCCCAGCATTTT.

The rearrangement joins TRBV9 to TRBJ2-2; TRBD2 agrees at 9 bases. Germline assignment: CDR1 SGDLS and CDR2 YYNGEE. The CDR3 runs 14 residues. Losses at the gene ends were 2 bases for V and 8 bases for J; bases not matched to a gene: 4. In nucleotides, the CDR3 is TGTGCCAGCAGCGTTCTAGCGGGGACGGGGGAGCTGTTTTTT. Amino acids: CASSVLAGTGELFF.

Concerning this clone itself: The sample carries other DNA sequences with the same CDR3. The chain joins TRBV28 to TRBJ2-1; no firm D call. This CDR3 spans 11 amino acids. The germline V gene has CDR1 MDHEN and CDR2 SYDVKM. V lost 6 bases, J lost 5 bases, and 5 bases lay in between. The CDR3 reads CASRLNNEQFF. CDR3 coding DNA: TGTGCCAGCAGACTCAACAATGAGCAGTTCTTC.

The J gene is TRBJ2-7, the V gene TRBV11-3, with 9 bases matching TRBD1. CDR1 and CDR2 (germline): SGHNT, YENEEA. Germline trimming cut 5 bases from V and 3 bases from J; bases unmatched to any gene: 8. This CDR3 region has 15 residues. In DNA, the CDR3 is TGTGCCAGCAGCGTCCGACAGGGGGGAGGCTACGAGCAGTACTTC. Residues: CASSVRQGGGYEQYF.

The chain joins TRBV20-1 to TRBJ2-1, with TRBD2 identical over 7 bases. The germline V gene encodes CDR1 DFQATT and CDR2 SNEGSKA (reference sequence). V lost 3 bases and J lost 4; bases outside the gene matches: 6. The CDR3 contains 14 residues. The CDR3 DNA reads TGCAGTGCTAGTCTCGGGGGAGGGTACAATGAGCAGTTCTTC. Translated: CSASLGGGYNEQFF.